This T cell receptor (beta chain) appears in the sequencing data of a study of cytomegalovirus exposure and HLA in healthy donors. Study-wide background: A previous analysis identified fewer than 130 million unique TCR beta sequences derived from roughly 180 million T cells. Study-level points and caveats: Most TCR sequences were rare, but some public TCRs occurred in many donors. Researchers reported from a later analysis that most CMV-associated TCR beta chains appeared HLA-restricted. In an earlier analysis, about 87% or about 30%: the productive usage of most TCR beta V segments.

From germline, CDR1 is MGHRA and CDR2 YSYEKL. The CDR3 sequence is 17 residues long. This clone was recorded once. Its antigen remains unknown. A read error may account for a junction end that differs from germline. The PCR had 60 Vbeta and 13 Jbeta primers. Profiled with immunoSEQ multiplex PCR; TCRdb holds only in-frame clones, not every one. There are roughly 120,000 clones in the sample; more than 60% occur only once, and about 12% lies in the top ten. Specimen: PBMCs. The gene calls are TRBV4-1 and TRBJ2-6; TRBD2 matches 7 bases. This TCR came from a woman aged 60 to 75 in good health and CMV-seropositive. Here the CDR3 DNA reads TGCGCCAGCAGCCCCTGGCTAGCGGACTCTGGGGCCAACGGCCTGACTTTC. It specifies CASSPWLADSGANGLTF.